This T cell receptor beta chain is from a study of glioma-infiltrating T cells after dendritic cell vaccination. Time point indicated: after dendritic cell vaccination, including at tumor progression/relapse. This table comes from immunoSEQ multiplex PCR, and its TCRdb copy is limited to in-frame clones, with some not included. The sample contains roughly 100,000 clones, almost 90% of which appear only once. The germline V gene encodes CDR1 SQVTM and CDR2 ANQGSEA. Trimming removed 4 bases from V and 1 base from J; junction bases left unmatched: 5. The CDR3 is made up of 15 amino acids. Sequenced here: blood, sampled after dendritic cell vaccination. This rearrangement joins TRBV29-1 to TRBJ2-2, with 8 bases identical to TRBD2. The sequence was collected from a human donor with glioblastoma. The CDR3 is CSVVLAVGNTGELFF. Here the CDR3 DNA reads TGCAGCGTTGTACTAGCGGTCGGGAACACCGGGGAGCTGTTTTTT.